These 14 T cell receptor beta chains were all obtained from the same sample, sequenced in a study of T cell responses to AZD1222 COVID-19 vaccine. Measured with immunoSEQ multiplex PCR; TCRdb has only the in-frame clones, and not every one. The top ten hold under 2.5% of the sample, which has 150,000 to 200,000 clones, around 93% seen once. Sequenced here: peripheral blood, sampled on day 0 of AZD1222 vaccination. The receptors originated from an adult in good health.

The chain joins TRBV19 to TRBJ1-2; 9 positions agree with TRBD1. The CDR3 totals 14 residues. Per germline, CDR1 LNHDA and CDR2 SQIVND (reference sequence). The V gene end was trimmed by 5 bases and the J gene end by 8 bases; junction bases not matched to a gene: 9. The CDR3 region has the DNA TGTGCCAGTAGTGTAACAGGGGGCGCGGGAGGCTACACCTTC. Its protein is CASSVTGGAGGYTF.

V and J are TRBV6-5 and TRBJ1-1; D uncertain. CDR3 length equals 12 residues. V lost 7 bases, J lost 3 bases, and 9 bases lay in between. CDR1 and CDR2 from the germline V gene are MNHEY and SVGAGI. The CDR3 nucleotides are TGTGCCAGCACGAACTTGGACACTGAAGCTTTCTTT. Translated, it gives CASTNLDTEAFF.

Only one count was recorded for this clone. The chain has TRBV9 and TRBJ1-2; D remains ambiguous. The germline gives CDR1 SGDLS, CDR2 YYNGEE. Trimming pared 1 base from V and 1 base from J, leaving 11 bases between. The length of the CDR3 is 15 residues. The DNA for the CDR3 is TGTGCCAGCAGCGTAACGACGGGCAGTAACTATGGCTACACCTTC. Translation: CASSVTTGSNYGYTF.

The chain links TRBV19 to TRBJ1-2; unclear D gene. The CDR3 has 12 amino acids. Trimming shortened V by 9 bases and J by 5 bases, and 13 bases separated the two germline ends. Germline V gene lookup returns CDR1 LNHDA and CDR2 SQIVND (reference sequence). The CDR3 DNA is TGTGCCAGCAGTCCCGGCGGTTATGGCTACACCTTC. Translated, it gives CASSPGGYGYTF.

In DNA, the CDR3 is TGTGCCAGCAGCTTAACGGGAGAGACCTACGAGCAGTACTTC. Its protein product is CASSLTGETYEQYF. The genes are TRBV7-8 and TRBJ2-7, with a possible D match to TRBD2 (6 bases). This CDR3 has 14 residues. Trimming shortened V by 2 bases and J by 2 bases, and 10 bases separated the two germline ends. Per germline, CDR1 SGHVS and CDR2 FQNEAQ.

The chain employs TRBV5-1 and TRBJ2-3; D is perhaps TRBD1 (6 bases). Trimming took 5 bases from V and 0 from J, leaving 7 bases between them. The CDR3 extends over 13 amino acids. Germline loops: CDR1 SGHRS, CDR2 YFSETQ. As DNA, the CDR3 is TGCGCCAGCAGGACAGGCAGCACAGATACGCAGTATTTT. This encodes CASRTGSTDTQYF.

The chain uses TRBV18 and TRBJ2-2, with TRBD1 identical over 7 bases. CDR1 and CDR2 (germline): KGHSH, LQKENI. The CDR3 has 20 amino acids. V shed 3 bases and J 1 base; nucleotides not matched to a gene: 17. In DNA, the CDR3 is TGTGCCAGCTCACCCACCTCAACCGGGACAGCCGATTGGAACACCGGGGAGCTGTTTTTT. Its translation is CASSPTSTGTADWNTGELFF.

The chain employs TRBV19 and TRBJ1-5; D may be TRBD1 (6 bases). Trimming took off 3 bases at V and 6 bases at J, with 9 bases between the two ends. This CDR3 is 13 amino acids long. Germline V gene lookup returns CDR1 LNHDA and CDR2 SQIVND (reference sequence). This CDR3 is CASSIGRGQPQHF. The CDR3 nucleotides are TGTGCCAGTAGTATCGGCAGGGGTCAGCCCCAGCATTTT.

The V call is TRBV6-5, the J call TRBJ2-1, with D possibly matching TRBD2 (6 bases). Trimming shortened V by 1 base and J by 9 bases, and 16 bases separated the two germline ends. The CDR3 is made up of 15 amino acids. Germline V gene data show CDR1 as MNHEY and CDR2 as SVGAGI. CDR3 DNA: TGTGCCAGCAGTTACTACGGGAGTGGGGTCGGTGAGCAGTTCTTC. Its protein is CASSYYGSGVGEQFF.

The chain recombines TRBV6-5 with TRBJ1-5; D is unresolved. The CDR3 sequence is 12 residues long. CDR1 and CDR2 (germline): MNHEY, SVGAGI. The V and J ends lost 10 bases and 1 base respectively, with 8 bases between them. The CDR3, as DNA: TGTGCCAATATTCTGAGCAATCAGCCCCAGCATTTT. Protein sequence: CANILSNQPQHF.

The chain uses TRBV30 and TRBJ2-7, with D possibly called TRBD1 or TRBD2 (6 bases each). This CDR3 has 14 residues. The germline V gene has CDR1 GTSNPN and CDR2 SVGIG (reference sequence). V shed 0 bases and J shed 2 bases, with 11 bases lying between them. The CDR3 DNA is TGTGCCTGGAGTGTCGGGGGCCCGACCTACGAGCAGTACTTC. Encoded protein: CAWSVGGPTYEQYF.

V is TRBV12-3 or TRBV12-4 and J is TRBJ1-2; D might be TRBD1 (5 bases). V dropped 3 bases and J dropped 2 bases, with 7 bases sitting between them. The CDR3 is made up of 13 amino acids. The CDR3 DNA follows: TGTGCCAGCAGTTTCCCAGGGAACTATGGCTACACCTTC. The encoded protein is CASSFPGNYGYTF.

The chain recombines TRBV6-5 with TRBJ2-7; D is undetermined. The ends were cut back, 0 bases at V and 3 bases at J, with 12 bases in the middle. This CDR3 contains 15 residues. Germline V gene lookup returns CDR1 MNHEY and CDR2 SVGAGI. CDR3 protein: CASSYSLPADYEQYF. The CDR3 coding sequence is TGTGCCAGCAGTTACTCTTTGCCCGCCGACTACGAGCAGTACTTC.

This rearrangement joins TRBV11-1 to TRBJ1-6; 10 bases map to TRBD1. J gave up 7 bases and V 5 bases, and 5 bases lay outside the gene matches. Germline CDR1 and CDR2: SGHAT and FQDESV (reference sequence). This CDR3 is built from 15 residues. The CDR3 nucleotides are TGTGCCAGCAGCCAAAGACAGGGGGCAAATTCACCCCTCCACTTT. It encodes CASSQRQGANSPLHF.